This is a list of T cell receptor beta chains from one sample in a study of OX40 agonist ivuxolimab in advanced cancers. Here immunoSEQ multiplex PCR was the method, and the copy in TCRdb shows in-frame clones only, minus some. Of about 62,000 clones listed, 88% were seen once; the top ten hold 4% to 5.5%. The sequencing used CD4+ or CD8+ T cells sorted from blood, collected in a trial of the OX40 agonist ivuxolimab. The receptors come from an adult with an advanced solid tumor such as melanoma, head and neck, liver or kidney cancer. Each CDR3 is given with its conserved first and last residue. A D gene is named only where the DNA matches it firmly. Size is omitted from some rows. Given values are once, few, many or a class for expanded clones.

>.|.|TRBJ1-2|TRBV14
CASSQEIGPGGYTF
TGTGCCAGCAGCCAAGAGATCGGGCCTGGGGGCTACACCTTC
>TRBD1|once|TRBJ1-1|TRBV6-5
CASRRDRGEAFF
TGTGCCAGCAGACGTGACAGGGGTGAAGCTTTCTTT
>.|.|TRBJ2-7|TRBV7-8
CASIPRPDSRGTYEQYF
TGTGCCAGCATCCCAAGGCCGGACTCGCGGGGAACCTACGAGCAGTACTTC
>.|.|TRBJ1-6|TRBV25-1
CASSRDSYNSPLHF
TGTGCCAGCAGCCGGGACTCCTATAATTCACCCCTCCACTTT
>.|.|TRBJ1-1|TRBV5-6
CASSPGGLTEAFF
TGTGCCAGCAGCCCGGGCGGGTTGACTGAAGCTTTCTTT
>.|.|TRBJ2-2|TRBV7-7
CASSAQGSAGELFF
TGTGCTAGCAGCGCACAGGGCTCGGCCGGGGAGCTGTTTTTT
>TRBD1|once|TRBJ1-2|TRBV28
CASSGSWQGAGGYTF
TGTGCCAGCAGTGGAAGTTGGCAGGGGGCAGGGGGCTACACCTTC
>.|.|TRBJ1-1|TRBV5-1
CASSPAGLNTEAFF
TGCGCCAGCAGCCCTGCGGGGTTGAACACTGAAGCTTTCTTT
>.|.|TRBJ2-6|TRBV28
CASSLSTSGANVLTF
TGTGCCAGCAGTTTATCGACCTCTGGGGCCAACGTCCTGACTTTC
>TRBD2|.|TRBJ2-1|TRBV7-9
CASSETSGSYNEQFF
TGTGCCAGCAGCGAGACTAGCGGGAGTTACAATGAGCAGTTCTTC
>.|.|TRBJ1-3|TRBV10-3
CAIREGISGNTIYF
TGTGCCATCAGGGAGGGTATCTCTGGAAACACCATATATTTT
>.|few|TRBJ1-6|TRBV5-1
CASSPNGVGSPLHF
TGCGCCAGCAGTCCGAATGGGGTAGGGTCACCCCTCCACTTT
>.|.|TRBJ2-2|TRBV19
CASSFNRNTGELFF
TGTGCCAGTAGTTTCAACAGGAACACCGGGGAGCTGTTTTTT
>.|.|TRBJ1-1|TRBV28
CASDLQGNTEAFF
TGTGCCAGCGATCTCCAGGGGAACACTGAAGCTTTCTTT
>TRBD2|.|TRBJ2-1|TRBV5-5
CASSSRLAGVIYNEQFF
TGTGCCAGCAGCTCCCGACTAGCGGGAGTAATCTACAATGAGCAGTTCTTC
>.|.|TRBJ2-1|TRBV6-5
CASSLQSSSYNEQFF
TGTGCCAGCAGTCTTCAGAGTAGCTCCTACAATGAGCAGTTCTTC
>TRBD2|.|TRBJ2-1|TRBV10-2
CASSAGLAVNEQFF
TGCGCCAGCAGTGCGGGACTAGCGGTCAATGAGCAGTTCTTC
>TRBD1|.|TRBJ2-2|TRBV28
CASSSRKGADTGELFF
TGTGCCAGCAGTTCCCGTAAGGGGGCGGACACCGGGGAGCTGTTTTTT
>.|.|TRBJ2-7|TRBV5-1
CASSLADEQYF
TGCGCCAGCAGCTTGGCCGATGAGCAGTACTTC
>.|.|TRBJ2-7|TRBV10-3
CAISERVTVSSYEQYF
TGTGCCATCAGTGAGCGTGTCACGGTTAGCTCCTACGAGCAGTACTTC
>.|once|TRBJ1-5|TRBV18
CASSPGIGNQPQHF
TGTGCCAGCTCACCTGGGATCGGCAATCAGCCCCAGCATTTT
>.|.|TRBJ1-4|TRBV6-5
CASRTQVATNEKLFF
TGTGCCAGCAGGACCCAAGTCGCAACTAATGAAAAACTGTTTTTT
>.|.|TRBJ2-1|TRBV7-2
CASTFNDEQFF
TGTGCCAGCACCTTCAACGATGAGCAGTTCTTC
>.|.|TRBJ1-3|TRBV9
CASSQSSGNTIYF
TGTGCCAGCAGTCAGAGCTCTGGAAACACCATATATTTT
>TRBD2|.|TRBJ2-7|TRBV28
CASIQPSRTSAAYEQYF
TGTGCCAGCATCCAACCCTCTCGGACTAGCGCTGCCTACGAGCAGTACTTC
>.|.|TRBJ2-7|TRBV5-1
CASSLRRAPTSYEQYF
TGCGCCAGCAGCTTGCGGCGCGCGCCTACCTCCTACGAGCAGTACTTC
>.|.|TRBJ2-3|TRBV19
CASSIRGGTSTDTQYF
TGTGCCAGTAGTATACGAGGCGGAACTAGCACAGATACGCAGTATTTT
>TRBD1|.|TRBJ2-5|TRBV5-4
CASSTTGQYQETQYF
TGTGCCAGCAGCACGACAGGGCAGTACCAAGAGACCCAGTACTTC
>.|.|TRBJ1-2|TRBV28
CASSFVGGLGYTF
TGTGCCAGCAGTTTCGTCGGGGGCCTCGGCTACACCTTC
>TRBD2|.|TRBJ2-7|TRBV7-3
CASSLTGTSGSYEQYF
TGTGCCAGCAGCTTAACCGGGACTAGCGGCTCCTACGAGCAGTACTTC
>TRBD1|.|TRBJ2-2|TRBV9
CASSPNRGRGLMTGELFF
TGTGCCAGCAGCCCTAACAGGGGCCGCGGTTTGATGACCGGGGAGCTGTTTTTT
>TRBD1|.|TRBJ1-2|TRBV28
CASSFGQAINYGYTF
TGTGCCAGCAGTTTCGGACAGGCGATAAACTATGGCTACACCTTC
>.|.|TRBJ1-2|TRBV4-3
CASSQDAQGLYGYTF
TGCGCCAGCAGCCAAGATGCACAAGGTCTATATGGCTACACCTTC
>.|once|TRBJ2-3|TRBV5-4
CASSLGAGTDTQYF
TGTGCCAGCAGCTTAGGGGCAGGAACAGATACGCAGTATTTT
>.|few|TRBJ1-2|TRBV30
CAWSSPYGYTF
TGTGCCTGGAGTTCCCCCTATGGCTACACCTTC
>.|few|TRBJ2-2|TRBV5-1
CASSRGTENTGELFF
TGCGCCAGCAGCCGGGGGACAGAGAACACCGGGGAGCTGTTTTTT
>.|.|TRBJ1-5|TRBV6-1
CASLRDIRNQPQHF
TGTGCCAGCTTGCGGGACATCCGCAATCAGCCCCAGCATTTT